This T cell receptor beta chain was observed in a study of cytomegalovirus exposure and HLA in healthy donors (dated by TCRdb to 2015 to 2018). Background on the whole study: In an earlier analysis of under 750 of the donors, 250 to 300 Gb of sequence data and 100 million or so unique TCR beta sequences from 150 million to 200 million T cells were reported. An early release that covered fewer than 800 HLA-typed donors contained approximately 320 gigabases of sequencing data and around 80 million unique TCR sequences. Among the roughly 400 genotyped donors, about 83% belonged to the genetic ancestry cluster associated with self-reported Caucasian donors. The study aimed to test whether cataloging public T cell receptors could reveal signatures of past pathogen exposure. The study used immunosequencing to profile the T cell repertoires of more than 650 subjects and linked those repertoires to cytomegalovirus serostatus. A separate validation cohort of approximately 130 different subjects was used in addition to the roughly 720-subject first cohort. High-throughput TCR immunosequencing, statistical association of individual TCRs with disease status, and machine learning were combined to predict cytomegalovirus infection status. A later analysis re-examined previously published TCR beta repertoires from several hundred donors and added high-resolution HLA genotyping to investigate patterns of TCR occurrence. The later analysis used no new phenotypic data to find candidate immune exposures, relying instead on TCR beta sequences and their occurrence across donors. To decide whether each TCR beta V gene segment behaved as functional or pseudogenic, an earlier analysis of approximately 620 of the donors relied on high-throughput TCR beta sequencing. Alongside the repertoire data, information on donor age, sex, ethnicity and CMV serostatus was compiled. A later genetic analysis used genome-wide SNP genotypes for about three fifths of the 666 donors, treating that subset as a discovery cohort. All discovery cohort repertoires had been generated using a single sequencing platform. HLA typing included class I and class II loci at four-digit resolution. The number of donors typed differed by locus, with about 629-630 for A, B, C, DRB1 and DQB1, around 520 for DQA1, over 600 for DPA1, and about 450 for DPB1. Because of strong linkage in the cohort, roughly five DR-DQ haplotypes were treated as single units for association and clustering. Among around 400 genotyped donors of the cohort, an average of approximately 220,000 unique TCR beta nucleotide sequences was sequenced per donor, of which 15% to 20% were non-productive. Beyond this particular receptor, the publication reports: In vitro tests confirmed that three of the cytomegalovirus-associated TCR beta chains recognize cytomegalovirus antigens. Linkage disequilibrium might explain the correlated functional status among segregating V segments, but an unknown experimental factor could not be ruled out. A later analysis associated approximately 17,000 TCR beta sequences with specific HLA alleles at a false discovery rate of 0.05. Because HLA typing was unavailable for some donors at each locus, only the typed subset was used in association tests. In a later analysis, the rate of TCR association differed among HLA loci, with DRB1 alleles having the most associated TCRs and HLA-C alleles having the fewest. Sequencing depth was assumed to be roughly uniform across donors in the presence/absence analyses, though that assumption may not hold. Several of the top co-occurrence clusters appeared to be linked to parvovirus B19, influenza, CMV and Epstein-Barr virus, according to a later analysis. A further reported finding was that TCR beta sequences accurately predicted the HLA-A and HLA-B alleles for most subjects in the first cohort. The 87-base-pair reads could not distinguish some IMGT-functional V segments, including TRBV6-2 and TRBV6-3, so those segments were excluded. Most CMV-associated TCR beta chains appeared to be HLA-restricted in a later analysis, and the HLA associations seemed to be driven largely by CMV exposure. An earlier analysis of some 590 of the donors showed that most TCR beta V segments appeared in productive rearrangements either about 90% or about 30% of the time, which broadly matched IMGT annotations. CMV serostatus was the only immune exposure information available for the cohort. A group of highly shared sequence variants was considered likely to be a technical artifact of the sequencing pipeline. While some public TCRs were present in many individuals, most TCR sequences turned up only very rarely across donors. The authors suggested that the approach could potentially be generalized to other disease states and immunological phenotypes. In a later analysis, HLA-associated TCR beta chains showed more clonal expansion and lower generation probabilities than non-associated chains that were equally common. The cohort was sequenced for TCR beta chains only, and without alpha or paired-chain data the features that could be detected were limited. Compared with the 666-donor mean, donors in an Asian-associated ancestry cluster had fewer N-insertions in productive TCRs, according to a later genetic analysis. Approximately 16 rarely observed V segments, including chromosome 9 orphons, were excluded from the earlier analysis of 550 to 700 of the donors because counts were too low. When HLA alleles, especially DR and DQ, strongly co-occurred, attributing TCR associations to individual alleles was difficult. The classifier was reported to diagnose cytomegalovirus status with high specificity and sensitivity in both the original cohort and the validation cohort. In a later genetic analysis, a missense DCLRE1C variant was associated with V-gene and J-gene trimming of TCR beta chains, and the association was replicated in an independent cohort. The study listed 150 to 200 TCR beta chains as associated with cytomegalovirus.

For CDR1 and CDR2, the germline V gene lists SQVTM and ANQGSEA. Relative to germline, V is missing 3 bases and J is missing 4 bases, with 7 bases of the junction outside any gene match. The CDR3 spans 15 residues, from the cysteine through the phenylalanine. Of all the DNA, just the CDR3 is kept, 45 bases in frame from base 1. In total, 500 to 700 healthy bone marrow donors made up the cohort. Cohort members were all nominally healthy when sampled, although unrecorded immune exposures were likely present. The donor was CMV seronegative and was included in the group of a few hundred seronegative cohort members. A peripheral blood sample was collected from each donor, and TCR beta sequencing was performed on peripheral blood mononuclear cells. Genomic DNA extraction from the blood cell samples was performed with the Qiagen DNeasy Blood Extraction Kit. The method behind the library was the immunoSEQ multiplex PCR assay. A mixture of 60 forward primers for TCR Vbeta segments and 13 reverse primers for TCR Jbeta segments was used in the multiplex PCR. The CDR3 region of rearranged TCR beta genes was amplified from genomic DNA with a multiplex PCR assay. The Illumina HiSeq System was used to sequence the amplified TCR beta libraries as 87-base-pair reads. The original methods were these. In a later analysis, tens of millions of unique TCR beta chains were counted across the 500 to 700 repertoires, and roughly 9.9 million of these chains were shared by at least two donors. Raw reads were error-corrected and collapsed into unique sequences by a nearest-neighbor algorithm in which closely related sequences were merged to remove PCR and sequencing errors. CDR3 sequences were aligned to IMGT reference sequences to assign V, D and J gene segments. For a sequence to be retained, a match of at least six nucleotides to both a V gene segment and a J gene segment was required. Rearrangements were called productive when the CDR3 lacked stop codons and stayed in frame with V and J; all others were non-productive. CDR3 was defined according to IMGT convention as the region running from the second conserved V-encoded cysteine to the conserved J-encoded phenylalanine. The earlier analysis of some 600 of the donors excluded sequences that lacked an unambiguous match to a single V gene segment. In an earlier analysis of 587 of the donors, V segments were called functional above 56.7% productive rearrangements and were called segregating when the between-donor standard deviation exceeded 5%. To diagnose cytomegalovirus status from the catalog of TCR beta chain sequences, a statistical classification framework was built. In a later analysis, TCR nucleotide sequences were compared against IMGT/GENE-DB human TR gene sequences so that V and J genes could be assigned. The TCRdist pipeline was used in a later analysis to assign CDR3 sequences and most-parsimonious VDJ recombination scenarios. In a later analysis, every TCR beta chain was defined by the combination of its CDR3 amino acid sequence and its V-gene family, and reads without a unique V-gene family were dropped. A later analysis removed roughly 590 highly shared, low-generation-probability nucleotide sequences to deal with suspected cross-contamination and a sequencing artifact. A later analysis calculated a clonal expansion index for each public chain from normalized within-repertoire ranks of inferred template counts. In a later analysis, generation probabilities were computed using a VDJ recombination model fitted to out-of-frame rearrangements, and the results were checked against IGoR. A later analysis scored TCR-TCR, TCR-HLA and TCR-CMV co-occurrence with hypergeometric tests, applying a repertoire-size bias correction to TCR pairs. False discovery rates were estimated in a later analysis by permuting HLA or CMV assignments 20 times. In a later analysis, co-occurring TCRs were grouped with DBSCAN, and TCRdist sequence similarity was added when clustering was performed within HLA-allele-positive subsets. Co-occurrence clustering excluded repertoires with fewer than 30,000 or more than 120,000 public chains, plus five with anomalous nucleotide sharing. TCRdb re-hosts the immuneACCESS table, in-frame sequences only. Its copies lack some clones; in the studies checked, an unresolved V gene accounts for under half of them, and the cause for the rest is not known. From that table come the V and J calls and clone size; the DNA was used to work out D and trimming. The sample table lists over 150,000 clones, 75% of them with a count of one. Jointly, the top ten make up roughly 2.8% of the sample.

About this clone: Its binding antigen is unknown. Base qualities are missing; no much larger clone stands one base away.

This receptor was identified in a male donor in good health and CMV-seronegative. The rearranged segments are TRBV29-1 and TRBJ1-2; 11 middle bases align to TRBD1. What was sequenced was PBMCs. The CDR3 is CSVDSRTGGSYGYTF. The DNA reads as follows: TGCAGCGTTGACTCGCGGACAGGGGGCAGCTATGGCTACACCTTC. When the CDR3 is completed using the reference TRBV29-1 and TRBJ1-2 genes on either side, the full variable domain is SAVISQKPSRDICQRGTSLTIQCQVDSQVTMMFWYRQQPGQSLTLIATANQGSEATYESGFVIDKFPISRPNLTFSTLTVSNMSPEDSSIYLCSVDSRTGGSYGYTFGSGTRLTVV.